This T cell receptor beta chain was identified in a study of regulatory and conventional T cells in RAG deficiency. Trimming removed 5 bases from V and 5 bases from J; junction bases left unmatched: 6. This CDR3 has 14 residues. Germline lookup yields CDR1 MDHEN and CDR2 SYDVKM. Remarks on this clone: The antigen is not known.

The study, taken as a whole, reports: Shannon entropy fell and Simpson indices rose in RAG-deficient patients. Omenn patients showed >85% Treg-Tconv overlap and shorter CDR3 lengths. In Omenn syndrome, sorted "Tregs" may be peripherally activated cells.

Generated by immunoSEQ multiplex PCR, the TCRdb table keeps only in-frame clones and is missing some. Among 40,000 to 55,000 clones listed, 70% to 90% were seen once. The sorted conventional CD4+ T cells were CD25-low and CD127-high, with genomic DNA sequenced. This sample also belongs to another study, concerning regulatory T cells. That source reports: Primers: 52 TRBV forward and 13 TRBJ reverse. Skewed V and J usage and few unique V-J pairs marked patient repertoires, most in Tregs.

The sequence came from a human donor in good health. The gene calls are TRBV28 and TRBJ2-5; TRBD1 matches at 9 bases. Sequencing was performed on CD4+ effector T cells sorted from blood. Here the CDR3 reads CASSGTGFLETQYF. The CDR3 nucleotides read TGTGCCAGCAGTGGGACAGGGTTTTTGGAGACCCAGTACTTC.